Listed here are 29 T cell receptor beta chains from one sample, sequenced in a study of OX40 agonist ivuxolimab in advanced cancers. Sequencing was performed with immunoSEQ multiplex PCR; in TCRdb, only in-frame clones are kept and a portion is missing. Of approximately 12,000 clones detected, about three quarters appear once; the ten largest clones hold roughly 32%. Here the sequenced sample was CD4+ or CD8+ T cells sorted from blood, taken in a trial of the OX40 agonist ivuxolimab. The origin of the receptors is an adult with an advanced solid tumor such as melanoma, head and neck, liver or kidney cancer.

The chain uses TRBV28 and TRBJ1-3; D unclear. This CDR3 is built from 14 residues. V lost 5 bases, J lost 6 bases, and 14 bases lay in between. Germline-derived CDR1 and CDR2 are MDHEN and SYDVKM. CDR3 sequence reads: CASSPLKSLNTIYF. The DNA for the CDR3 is TGTGCCAGCAGTCCCTTAAAGTCCTTAAACACCATATATTTT.

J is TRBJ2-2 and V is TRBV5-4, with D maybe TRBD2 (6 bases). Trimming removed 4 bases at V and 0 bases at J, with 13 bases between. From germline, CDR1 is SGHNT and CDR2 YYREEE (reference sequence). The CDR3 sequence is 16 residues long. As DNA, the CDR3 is TGTGCCAGCAGCACCGGGACTTACGCGAACACCGGGGAGCTGTTTTTT. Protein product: CASSTGTYANTGELFF.

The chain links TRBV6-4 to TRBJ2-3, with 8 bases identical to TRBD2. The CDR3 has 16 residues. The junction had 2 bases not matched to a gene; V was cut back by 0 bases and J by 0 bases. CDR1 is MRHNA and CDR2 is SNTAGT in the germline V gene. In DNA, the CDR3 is TGTGCCAGCAGTGACTCCGCTAGCGGGAGCACAGATACGCAGTATTTT. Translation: CASSDSASGSTDTQYF.

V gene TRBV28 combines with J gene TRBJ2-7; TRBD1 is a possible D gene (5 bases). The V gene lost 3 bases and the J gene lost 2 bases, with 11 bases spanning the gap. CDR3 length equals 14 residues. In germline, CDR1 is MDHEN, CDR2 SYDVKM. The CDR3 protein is CASSFKGKAYEQYF. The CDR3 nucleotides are TGTGCCAGCAGTTTCAAGGGGAAGGCCTACGAGCAGTACTTC.

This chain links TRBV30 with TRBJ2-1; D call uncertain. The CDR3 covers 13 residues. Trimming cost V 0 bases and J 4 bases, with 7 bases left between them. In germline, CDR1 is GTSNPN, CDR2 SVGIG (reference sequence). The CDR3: CAWSVGRYNEQFF. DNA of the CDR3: TGTGCCTGGAGTGTAGGAAGATACAATGAGCAGTTCTTC.

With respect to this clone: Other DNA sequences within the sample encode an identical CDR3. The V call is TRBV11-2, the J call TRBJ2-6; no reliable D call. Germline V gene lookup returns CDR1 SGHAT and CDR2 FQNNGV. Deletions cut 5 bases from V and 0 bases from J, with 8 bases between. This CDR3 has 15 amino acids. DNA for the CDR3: TGTGCCAGCAGCCCCAGCCTCTCTGGGGCCAACGTCCTGACTTTC. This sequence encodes CASSPSLSGANVLTF.

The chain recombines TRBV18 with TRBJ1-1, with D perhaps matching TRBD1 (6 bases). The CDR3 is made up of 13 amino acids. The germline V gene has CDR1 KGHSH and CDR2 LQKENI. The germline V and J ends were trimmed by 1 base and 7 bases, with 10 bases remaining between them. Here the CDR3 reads CASSPQGGIEAFF. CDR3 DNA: TGTGCCAGCTCACCACAGGGGGGCATTGAAGCTTTCTTT.

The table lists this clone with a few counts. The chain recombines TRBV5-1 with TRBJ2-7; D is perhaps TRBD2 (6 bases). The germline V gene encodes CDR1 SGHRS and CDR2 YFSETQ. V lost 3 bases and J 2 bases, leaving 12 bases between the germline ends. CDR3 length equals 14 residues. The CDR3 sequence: CASSWGDAPYEQYF. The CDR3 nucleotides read TGCGCCAGCAGCTGGGGGGACGCTCCCTACGAGCAGTACTTC. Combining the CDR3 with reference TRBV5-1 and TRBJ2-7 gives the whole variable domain KAGVTQTPRYLIKTRGQQVTLSCSPISGHRSVSWYQQTPGQGLQFLFEYFSETQRNKGNFPGRFSGRQFSNSRSEMNVSTLELGDSALYLCASSWGDAPYEQYFGPGTRLTVT.

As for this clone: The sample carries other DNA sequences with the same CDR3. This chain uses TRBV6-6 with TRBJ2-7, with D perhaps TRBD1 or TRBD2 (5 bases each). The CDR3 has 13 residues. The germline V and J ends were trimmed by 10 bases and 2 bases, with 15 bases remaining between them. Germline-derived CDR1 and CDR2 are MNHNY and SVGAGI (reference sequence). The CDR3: CATLGQGAYEQYF. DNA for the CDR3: TGTGCCACCCTGGGGCAGGGAGCCTACGAGCAGTACTTC.

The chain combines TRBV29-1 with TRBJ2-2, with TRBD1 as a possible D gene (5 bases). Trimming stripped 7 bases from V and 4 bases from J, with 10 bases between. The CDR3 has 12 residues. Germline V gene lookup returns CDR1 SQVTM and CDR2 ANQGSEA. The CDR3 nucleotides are TGCAGCGCCAAGGGGTTCACCGGGGAGCTGTTTTTT. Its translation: CSAKGFTGELFF.

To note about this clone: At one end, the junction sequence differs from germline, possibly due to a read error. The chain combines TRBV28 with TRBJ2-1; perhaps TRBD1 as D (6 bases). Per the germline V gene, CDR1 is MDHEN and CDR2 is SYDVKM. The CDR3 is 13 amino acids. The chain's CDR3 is CASSLLGDTKGVF. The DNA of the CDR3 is TGTGCCAGCAGCCTCCTAGGGGACACTAAAGGGGTCTTC. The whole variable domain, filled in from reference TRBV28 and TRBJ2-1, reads DVKVTQSSRYLVKRTGEKVFLECVQDMDHENMFWYRQDPGLGLRLIYFSYDVKMKEKGDIPEGYSVSREKKERFSLILESASTNQTSMYLCASSLLGDTKGVFGPGTRLTVL.

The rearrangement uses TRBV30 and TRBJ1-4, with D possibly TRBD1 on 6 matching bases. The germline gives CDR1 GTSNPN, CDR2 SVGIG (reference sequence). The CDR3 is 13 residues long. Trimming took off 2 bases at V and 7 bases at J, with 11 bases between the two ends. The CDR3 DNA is TGTGCCTGGAGTCCGGACAGCGCTGAAAAACTGTTTTTT. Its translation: CAWSPDSAEKLFF.

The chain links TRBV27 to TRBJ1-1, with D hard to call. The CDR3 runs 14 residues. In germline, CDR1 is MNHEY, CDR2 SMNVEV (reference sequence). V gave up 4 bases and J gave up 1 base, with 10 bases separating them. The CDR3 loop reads CASSSGQANTEAFF. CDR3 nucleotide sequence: TGTGCCAGCAGTTCTGGTCAGGCGAACACTGAAGCTTTCTTT.

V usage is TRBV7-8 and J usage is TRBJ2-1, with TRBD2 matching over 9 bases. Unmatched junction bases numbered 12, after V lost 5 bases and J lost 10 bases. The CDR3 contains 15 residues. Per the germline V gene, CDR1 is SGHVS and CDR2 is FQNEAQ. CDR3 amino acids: CASSPWGSGGKEQFF. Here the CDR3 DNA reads TGTGCCAGCAGCCCCTGGGGTAGCGGGGGTAAAGAGCAGTTCTTC.

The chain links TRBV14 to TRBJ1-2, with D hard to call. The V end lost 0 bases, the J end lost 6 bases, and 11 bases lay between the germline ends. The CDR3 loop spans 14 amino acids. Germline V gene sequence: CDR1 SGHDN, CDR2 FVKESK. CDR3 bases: TGTGCCAGCAGCCAAGATGTCCCACCTAATGGCTACACCTTC. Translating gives CASSQDVPPNGYTF. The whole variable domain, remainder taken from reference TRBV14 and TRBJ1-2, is EAGVTQFPSHSVIEKGQTVTLRCDPISGHDNLYWYRRVMGKEIKFLLHFVKESKQDESGMPNNRFLAERTGGTYSTLKVQPAELEDSGVYFCASSQDVPPNGYTFGSGTRLTVV.

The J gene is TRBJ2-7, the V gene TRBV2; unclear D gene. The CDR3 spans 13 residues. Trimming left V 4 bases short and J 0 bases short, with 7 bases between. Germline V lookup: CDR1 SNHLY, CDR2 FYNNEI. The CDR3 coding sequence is TGTGCCAGCAGTGGACAATTCTCCTACGAGCAGTACTTC. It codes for CASSGQFSYEQYF.

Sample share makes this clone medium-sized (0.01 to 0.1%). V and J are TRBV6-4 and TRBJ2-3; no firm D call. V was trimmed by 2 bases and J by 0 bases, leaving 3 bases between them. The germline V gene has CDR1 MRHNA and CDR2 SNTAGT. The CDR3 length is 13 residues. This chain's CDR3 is CASSDGSTDTQYF. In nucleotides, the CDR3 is TGTGCCAGCAGTGACGGGAGCACAGATACGCAGTATTTT.

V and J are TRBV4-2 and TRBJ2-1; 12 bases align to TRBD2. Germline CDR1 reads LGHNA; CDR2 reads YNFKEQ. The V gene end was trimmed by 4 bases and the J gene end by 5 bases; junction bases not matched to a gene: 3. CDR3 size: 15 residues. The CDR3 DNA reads TGTGCCAGCAGCCCCCGACTAGCGGGAGACAATGAGCAGTTCTTC. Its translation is CASSPRLAGDNEQFF.

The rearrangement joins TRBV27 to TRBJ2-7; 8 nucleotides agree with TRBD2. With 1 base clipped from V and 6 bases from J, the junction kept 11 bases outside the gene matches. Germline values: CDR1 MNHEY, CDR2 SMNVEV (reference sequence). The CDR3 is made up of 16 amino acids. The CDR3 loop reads CASSLFSQAGAREQYF. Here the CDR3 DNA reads TGTGCCAGCAGTTTATTTAGCCAAGCGGGAGCGCGCGAGCAGTACTTC.

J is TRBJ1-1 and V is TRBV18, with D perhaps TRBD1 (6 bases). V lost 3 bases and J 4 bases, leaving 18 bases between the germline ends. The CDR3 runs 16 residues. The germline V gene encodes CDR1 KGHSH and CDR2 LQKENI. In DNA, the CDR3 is TGTGCCAGCTCACCGGAGGACAGTCTCGGCAGCACTGAAGCTTTCTTT. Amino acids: CASSPEDSLGSTEAFF.

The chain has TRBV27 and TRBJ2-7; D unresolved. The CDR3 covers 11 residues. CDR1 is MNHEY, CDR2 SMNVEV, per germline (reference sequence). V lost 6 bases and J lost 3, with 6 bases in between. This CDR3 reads CASSLLYEQYF. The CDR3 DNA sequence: TGTGCCAGCAGCCTTCTCTACGAGCAGTACTTC.

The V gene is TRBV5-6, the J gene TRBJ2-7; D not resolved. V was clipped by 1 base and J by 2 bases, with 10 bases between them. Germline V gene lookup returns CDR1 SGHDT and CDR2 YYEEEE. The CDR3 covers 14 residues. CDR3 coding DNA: TGTGCCAGCAGCTTGCCACCGGACGCCTACGAGCAGTACTTC. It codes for CASSLPPDAYEQYF.

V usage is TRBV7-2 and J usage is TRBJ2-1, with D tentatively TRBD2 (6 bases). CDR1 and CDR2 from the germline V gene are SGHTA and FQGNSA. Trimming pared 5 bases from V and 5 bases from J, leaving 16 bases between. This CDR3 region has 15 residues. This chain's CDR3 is CASSDWRDGHNEQFF. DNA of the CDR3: TGTGCCAGCAGCGACTGGAGGGATGGGCACAATGAGCAGTTCTTC.

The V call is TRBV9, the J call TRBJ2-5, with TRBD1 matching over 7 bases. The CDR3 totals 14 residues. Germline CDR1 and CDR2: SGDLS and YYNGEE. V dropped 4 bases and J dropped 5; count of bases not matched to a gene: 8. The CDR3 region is CASSSTDREETQYF. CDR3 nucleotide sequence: TGTGCCAGCAGCTCTACTGACAGGGAGGAGACCCAGTACTTC.

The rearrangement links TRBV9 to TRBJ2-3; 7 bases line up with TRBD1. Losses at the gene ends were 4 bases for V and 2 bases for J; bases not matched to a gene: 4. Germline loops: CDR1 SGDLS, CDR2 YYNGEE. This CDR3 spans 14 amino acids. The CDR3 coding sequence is TGTGCCAGCAGCACCCAGGGGGTCACAGATACGCAGTATTTT. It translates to CASSTQGVTDTQYF.

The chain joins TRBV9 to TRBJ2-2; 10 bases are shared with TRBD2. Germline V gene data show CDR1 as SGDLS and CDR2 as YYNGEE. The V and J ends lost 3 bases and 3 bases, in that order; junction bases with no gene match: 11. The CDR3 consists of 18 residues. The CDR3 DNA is TGTGCCAGCAGCGAGACCCAAGCGGGAGGGCCAGACACCGGGGAGCTGTTTTTT. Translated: CASSETQAGGPDTGELFF.

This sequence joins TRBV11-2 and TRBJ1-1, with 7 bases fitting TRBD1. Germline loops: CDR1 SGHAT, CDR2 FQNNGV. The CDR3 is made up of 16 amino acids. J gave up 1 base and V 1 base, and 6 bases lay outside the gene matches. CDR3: CASSLGGWTGNTEAFF. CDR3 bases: TGTGCCAGCAGCTTAGGGGGTTGGACAGGGAACACTGAAGCTTTCTTT.

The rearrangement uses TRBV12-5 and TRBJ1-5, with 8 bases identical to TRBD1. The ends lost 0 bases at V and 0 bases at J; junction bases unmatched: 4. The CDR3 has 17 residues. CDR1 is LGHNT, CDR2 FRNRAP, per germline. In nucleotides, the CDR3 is TGTGCTAGTGGTTTGGTTACGGACAGGGATAGCAATCAGCCCCAGCATTTT. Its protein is CASGLVTDRDSNQPQHF.

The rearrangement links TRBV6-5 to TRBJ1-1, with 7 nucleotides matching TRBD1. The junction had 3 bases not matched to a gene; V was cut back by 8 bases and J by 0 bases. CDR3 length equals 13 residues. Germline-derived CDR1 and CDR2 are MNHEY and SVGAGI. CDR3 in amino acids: CASGGQMNTEAFF. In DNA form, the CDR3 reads TGTGCCAGCGGGGGACAGATGAACACTGAAGCTTTCTTT.